The present T cell receptor (beta chain) was sequenced within a study of blood T cell repertoires in COVID-19. Study summary: Some COVID-19 samples were acute and others convalescent; all came from the United States, Italy and Spain. PBMCs, B-cell-depleted T cells, or T cells were the source of the cDNA or gDNA that made up the material.

Original processing notes: Amplification with reference gene primers provided the estimates of nucleated cell counts. Clones were sequenced by immunoSEQ multiplex PCR, and TCRdb holds only the in-frame ones, with some missing. Clone size and the V and J calls come from that table; the DNA yielded D and trimming. The repertoire consists of about 210,000 clones, with roughly 86% occurring once and the leading ten covering about 12%. Germline V gene lookup returns CDR1 LNHDA and CDR2 SQIVND (reference sequence). Trimming took 7 bases from V and 7 from J, leaving 16 bases between them. CDR3 length equals 14 residues.

The sequenced material came from peripheral blood. The sequence was collected from a woman in her thirties or forties with acute or convalescent COVID-19. The rearrangement joins TRBV19 to TRBJ1-4; weak D call: TRBD1 (5 bases). CDR3 in DNA: TGTGCCAGTACCCCCCCGGGACTACTTGAAAAACTGTTTTTT. Encoded protein: CASTPPGLLEKLFF.